A selection of T cell receptor beta chains follows, all from one sample in a study of blood T cell repertoires in COVID-19. The method was immunoSEQ multiplex PCR; TCRdb's version includes in-frame clones alone and lacks a portion of them. The sample lists 65,000 to 75,000 clones, 70% to 80% seen once, with approximately 12% in the top ten. Material for sequencing was peripheral blood. The receptor set was obtained from a human donor in a cohort sampled during active COVID-19. The CDR3 runs from the conserved cysteine through the conserved F or W. Fields, in order: J gene, V gene, D gene, clone size, CDR3 DNA, CDR3 protein. A D gene is named only where the DNA matches it firmly. Clone sizes are given selectively: once, few, many, or a class where the clone is expanded.

J: TRBJ2-4
V: TRBV18
D: TRBD1
size: .
DNA: TGTGCCAGCTCACTCCCGGGACAGGGTACTTTCATTCAGTACTTC
CDR3: CASSLPGQGTFIQYF

J: TRBJ2-2
V: TRBV18
D: .
size: .
DNA: TGTGCCAGCTCACCCCCGGGACACACGAACACCGGGGAGCTGTTTTTT
CDR3: CASSPPGHTNTGELFF

J: TRBJ2-5
V: TRBV5-1
D: .
size: few
DNA: TGCGCCAGCAGCAACCTCGGGAGCGGTGGGGGGGAGACCCAGTACTTC
CDR3: CASSNLGSGGGETQYF

J: TRBJ2-3
V: TRBV4-3
D: TRBD1
size: .
DNA: TGCGCCAGCAGCCAGCACGGACAGGCCCTAACAGATACGCAGTATTTT
CDR3: CASSQHGQALTDTQYF

J: TRBJ2-3
V: TRBV10-3
D: TRBD2
size: .
DNA: TGTGCCATCAGTGACCCGGGAGCGGGAGGTCCAGATACGCAGTATTTT
CDR3: CAISDPGAGGPDTQYF

J: TRBJ1-2
V: TRBV6-2/TRBV6-3
D: .
size: .
DNA: TGTGCCAGCAGTTCGGCAGGGCGGCGGGGCGGCTACACCTTC
CDR3: CASSSAGRRGGYTF

J: TRBJ2-6
V: TRBV4-1
D: .
size: .
DNA: TGCGCCAGCAGCCAAGATCGAGGTCAGGGAGGCCCTGGGGCCAACGTCCTGACTTTC
CDR3: CASSQDRGQGGPGANVLTF

J: TRBJ1-2
V: TRBV19
D: TRBD1
size: .
DNA: TGTGCCAGTAGGGCGCGTTTGGACAGGGGGGACTTCAACTATGGCTACACCTTC
CDR3: CASRARLDRGDFNYGYTF

J: TRBJ2-5
V: TRBV20-1
D: TRBD2
size: .
DNA: TGCAGTGCTAGTGGTCAGGCGGGAGGGGCAGAGACCCAGTACTTC
CDR3: CSASGQAGGAETQYF

J: TRBJ2-5
V: TRBV18
D: .
size: .
DNA: TGTGCCAGCTCACCACTTCCAACCCGGGGCCAAGAGACCCAGTACTTC
CDR3: CASSPLPTRGQETQYF

J: TRBJ1-5
V: TRBV18
D: .
size: .
DNA: TGTGCCAGCTCACCCTACGAAGGGGGCAATCAGCCCCAGCATTTT
CDR3: CASSPYEGGNQPQHF

J: TRBJ2-1
V: TRBV9
D: TRBD2
size: .
DNA: TGTGCCAGCAGCGAGCTAGCGGGCCTAGTCTCCTACAATGAGCAGTTCTTC
CDR3: CASSELAGLVSYNEQFF

J: TRBJ1-2
V: TRBV7-3
D: TRBD1
size: .
DNA: TGTGCCAGCAGCCCCCGGACAGGGGGCGGCTACACCTTC
CDR3: CASSPRTGGGYTF

J: TRBJ2-3
V: TRBV9
D: .
size: .
DNA: TGTGCCAGCAGCGTAGCCCTGTCGGGAAATACGCAGTATTTT
CDR3: CASSVALSGNTQYF

J: TRBJ2-1
V: TRBV20-1
D: .
size: .
DNA: TGCAGTGCCCGAGAGGCTGCCCAGCAGTTCTTC
CDR3: CSAREAAQQFF

J: TRBJ1-6
V: TRBV6-5
D: TRBD1
size: few
DNA: TGTGCCAGCAGTTCGGGACAGCACAATTCACCCCTCCACTTT
CDR3: CASSSGQHNSPLHF

J: TRBJ2-2
V: TRBV5-6
D: .
size: .
DNA: TGTGCCAGCAGCTTCAACAGGGCGGTCGGGGAGCTGTTTTTT
CDR3: CASSFNRAVGELFF

J: TRBJ2-5
V: TRBV9
D: .
size: .
DNA: TGTGCCAGCAGTCCGGGGGGACATCCCCAAGAGACCCAGTACTTC
CDR3: CASSPGGHPQETQYF

J: TRBJ1-5
V: TRBV7-3
D: .
size: .
DNA: TGTGCCAGCAGCTCCATATCCAGGGATCGGAATCAGCCCCAGCATTTT
CDR3: CASSSISRDRNQPQHF

J: TRBJ2-7
V: TRBV5-4
D: TRBD2
size: few
DNA: TGTGCCAGCAGCTTGCTGGGCGGGGGGTATGGTGAGCAGTACTTC
CDR3: CASSLLGGGYGEQYF

J: TRBJ2-6
V: TRBV5-4
D: .
size: .
DNA: TGTGCCAGCAGCTTGGCCTGGGGGGCTGGGGCCAACGTCCTGACTTTC
CDR3: CASSLAWGAGANVLTF

J: TRBJ1-1
V: TRBV7-2
D: .
size: few
DNA: TGTGCCAGCAGTTCTTTTCGGAACACTGAAGCTTTCTTT
CDR3: CASSSFRNTEAFF

J: TRBJ1-2
V: TRBV27
D: .
size: .
DNA: TGTGCCAGCAGACCCCCCGGGGCTAACTATGGCTACACCTTC
CDR3: CASRPPGANYGYTF

J: TRBJ2-3
V: TRBV28
D: TRBD2
size: .
DNA: TGTGCCAGCAGCCTGGGGGTGGTAGCGGGGGGCAAGACAGATACGCAGTATTTT
CDR3: CASSLGVVAGGKTDTQYF

J: TRBJ2-5
V: TRBV5-1
D: .
size: .
DNA: TGCGCCAGCAGCTTGGATGGCAGAACGCAAGAGACCCAGTACTTC
CDR3: CASSLDGRTQETQYF

J: TRBJ1-1
V: TRBV7-9
D: TRBD1
size: .
DNA: TGTGCCAGCAGCTTACGACAGGGGAGGGACACTGAAGCTTTCTTT
CDR3: CASSLRQGRDTEAFF

J: TRBJ2-6
V: TRBV7-3
D: .
size: .
DNA: TGTGCCAGCAGCTTAAGTGGGGGCTTGGGCTCTGGGGCCAACGTCCTGACTTTC
CDR3: CASSLSGGLGSGANVLTF

J: TRBJ1-6
V: TRBV6-6
D: .
size: .
DNA: TGTGCCAGCAGTTACTCAACAGGGTGGAATTCACCCCTCCACTTT
CDR3: CASSYSTGWNSPLHF

J: TRBJ2-3
V: TRBV2
D: .
size: .
DNA: TGTGCCACCCGGGACTTTCTTCTAGCAGATACGCAGTATTTT
CDR3: CATRDFLLADTQYF

J: TRBJ2-5
V: TRBV25-1
D: TRBD1
size: .
DNA: TGTGCCAGCAGTGAATATTTGGGACAGGGGGGCGAGACCCAGTACTTC
CDR3: CASSEYLGQGGETQYF

J: TRBJ2-1
V: TRBV19
D: TRBD2
size: .
DNA: TGTGCCAGTACCAAGGGACTAGCGGGAGGGTCGAACAATGAGCAGTTCTTC
CDR3: CASTKGLAGGSNNEQFF

J: TRBJ1-6
V: TRBV25-1
D: .
size: .
DNA: TGTGCCAGCAGTGAAGTCGGGCGGGATTCACCCCTCCACTTT
CDR3: CASSEVGRDSPLHF

J: TRBJ2-5
V: TRBV30
D: .
size: .
DNA: TGTGCCTGGAGCGTCCGAGAGACCCAGTACTTC
CDR3: CAWSVRETQYF

J: TRBJ1-5
V: TRBV4-1
D: .
size: .
DNA: TGCGCCAGCAGCCAAGAGGTCGCGGTGGGTTCCGGCAATCAGCCCCAGCATTTT
CDR3: CASSQEVAVGSGNQPQHF

J: TRBJ1-1
V: TRBV28
D: TRBD1
size: once
DNA: TGTGCCAGCAGTTCTTCCTCCGGGACAGAGAAGGAAATGAACACTGAAGCTTTCTTT
CDR3: CASSSSSGTEKEMNTEAFF